These T cell receptor beta chains were read from a single sample in a study of shared clonotypes between healthy human individuals. Method: immunoSEQ multiplex PCR; TCRdb's copy keeps in-frame clones and lacks some. The sample carries about 2.2 million clones, 85% to 95% recorded once. Sequencing input: naive CD8+ T cells from PBMCs. Every receptor here comes from a man aged 18 to 29 in good health. Some clones in this sample may be carry-over from other donors' samples. Both conserved end residues are part of each CDR3. The D gene is left open where the match is weak. Some rows have no size entry. The others give once, few or many, or a class for an expanded clone.

CDR3 protein,CDR3 DNA,D gene,CDR3 length,V gene,clone size,J gene
CASSLPLQRTQYF,TGTGCCAGCAGCCTACCTCTTCAGCGGACCCAGTACTTC,NA,13,TRBV7-9,NA,TRBJ2-5
CASSFISGSSYEQYF,TGTGCCAGCAGCTTCATTAGCGGGAGTTCCTACGAGCAGTACTTC,TRBD2,15,TRBV11-2,NA,TRBJ2-7
CASSPDHLETQYF,TGTGCCAGCAGCCCAGACCACCTAGAGACCCAGTACTTC,NA,13,TRBV7-7,NA,TRBJ2-5
CASSQHGTSYNEQFF,TGTGCCAGCAGCCAGCACGGGACCTCCTACAATGAGCAGTTCTTC,NA,15,TRBV7-9,NA,TRBJ2-1
CASSLPTAYGYTF,TGTGCCAGCAGCTTGCCCACAGCCTATGGCTACACCTTC,NA,13,TRBV7-9,NA,TRBJ1-2
CASSPLGLSYEQYF,TGTGCCAGCAGCCCCTTGGGACTTTCCTACGAGCAGTACTTC,NA,14,TRBV27,NA,TRBJ2-7
CAIGQDSGNTIYF,TGTGCCATAGGACAGGACTCTGGAAACACCATATATTTT,TRBD1,13,TRBV10-3,NA,TRBJ1-3
CASSLEGFPHEQYF,TGTGCCAGCAGTTTAGAGGGATTCCCCCACGAGCAGTACTTC,NA,14,TRBV27,NA,TRBJ2-7
CASRDSGPREIYNEQFF,TGTGCCAGCAGAGATAGCGGGCCCCGGGAGATTTACAATGAGCAGTTCTTC,TRBD2,17,TRBV7-9,NA,TRBJ2-1
CASSSRGSGNTEAFF,TGTGCCAGCAGCTCCAGGGGAAGTGGGAACACTGAAGCTTTCTTT,NA,15,TRBV7-8,NA,TRBJ1-1
CASSDTGHGETQYF,TGTGCCAGCAGCGACACGGGACACGGGGAGACCCAGTACTTC,NA,14,TRBV7-9,NA,TRBJ2-5
CASSLPGTGAYEQYF,TGTGCCAGCAGCTTACCCGGGACAGGAGCCTACGAGCAGTACTTC,TRBD1,15,TRBV7-9,NA,TRBJ2-7
CASSPPGLVGRQYF,TGTGCCAGCAGCCCTCCGGGATTGGTGGGGCGGCAGTACTTC,NA,14,TRBV7-9,NA,TRBJ2-7
CASSYGLAGRTDTQYF,TGTGCCAGCAGTTACGGGCTAGCGGGGAGAACAGATACGCAGTATTTT,TRBD2,16,TRBV6-6,NA,TRBJ2-3
CASSRDGKGQPQHF,TGTGCCAGCAGCCGGGACGGAAAAGGTCAGCCCCAGCATTTT,NA,14,TRBV5-8,few,TRBJ1-5
CASSLVGTDYQETQYF,TGTGCCAGCAGCTTAGTCGGGACAGACTACCAAGAGACCCAGTACTTC,TRBD1,16,TRBV11-2,NA,TRBJ2-5
CASRLAPGLAKYYEQYF,TGTGCAAGTCGCTTAGCCCCTGGACTAGCGAAATACTACGAGCAGTACTTC,NA,17,TRBV12-2,once,TRBJ2-7
CASSFGLGETQYF,TGTGCCAGCAGTTTCGGACTAGGAGAGACCCAGTACTTC,TRBD2,13,TRBV28,NA,TRBJ2-5
CASSSSRGITEAFF,NA,NA,14,TRBV6-6,NA,TRBJ1-1
CASSLLFRAGEKLFF,TGTGCCAGCAGCTTACTATTCAGGGCAGGAGAAAAACTGTTTTTT,NA,15,TRBV7-6,NA,TRBJ1-4
CASNSRSTTYNEQFF,TGTGCCAGCAACTCTAGGAGCACCACCTACAATGAGCAGTTCTTC,NA,15,TRBV7-2,NA,TRBJ2-1
CASSGQTQETQYF,TGTGCCAGCAGCGGCCAGACACAAGAGACCCAGTACTTC,NA,13,TRBV7-9,NA,TRBJ2-5
CASSSLRGYEQYF,TGTGCCAGCAGCTCGCTTCGAGGCTACGAGCAGTACTTC,NA,13,TRBV5-6,NA,TRBJ2-7
CASSYSDRGSSEAFF,TGTGCCAGCAGTTACTCGGACAGGGGTTCTTCTGAAGCTTTCTTT,TRBD1,15,TRBV6-5,once,TRBJ1-1
CASSPLWPGVYEQYF,TGTGCCAGCAGCCCGCTGTGGCCAGGGGTCTACGAGCAGTACTTC,NA,15,TRBV7-2,NA,TRBJ2-7
CASSLWTVGHTEAFF,TGCGCCAGCAGCTTGTGGACCGTCGGTCACACTGAAGCTTTCTTT,NA,15,TRBV5-1,NA,TRBJ1-1
CASSLFRPGTAQETQYF,TGTGCCAGCAGCTTATTCCGGCCGGGCACGGCCCAAGAGACCCAGTACTTC,NA,17,TRBV7-6,NA,TRBJ2-5
CASSLGQGIITNRRTAGELFF,TGTGCCAGCAGTTTGGGACAGGGGATTATCACCAATCGAAGGACCGCCGGGGAGCTGTTTTTT,TRBD1,21,TRBV27,NA,TRBJ2-2
CASSGGKYYGYTF,TGTGCCAGCAGTGGCGGGAAGTACTATGGCTACACCTTC,NA,13,TRBV27,NA,TRBJ1-2
CASSPAGAWPYEQYF,TGTGCCAGCAGCCCCGCAGGAGCCTGGCCCTACGAGCAGTACTTC,NA,15,TRBV11-2,NA,TRBJ2-7
CASSLTGGGTEAFF,TGTGCCAGTAGCCTTACCGGGGGAGGCACTGAAGCTTTCTTT,NA,14,TRBV19,NA,TRBJ1-1
CASGRATNQPQHF,TGTGCCAGCGGTCGGGCTACCAATCAGCCCCAGCATTTT,NA,13,TRBV6-6,few,TRBJ1-5
CASSLGLASTYEQYF,TGTGCCAGCAGCCTGGGACTAGCAAGCACCTACGAGCAGTACTTC,TRBD2,15,TRBV28,once,TRBJ2-7
CASSIETSFTDTQYF,TGTGCCAGTAGTATAGAGACTAGTTTTACAGATACGCAGTATTTT,NA,15,TRBV19,once,TRBJ2-3
CASSKRLDNEQFF,TGTGCCAGCAGCAAAAGACTGGACAATGAGCAGTTCTTC,NA,13,TRBV27,NA,TRBJ2-1
CASSLSFRTSGMYNEQFF,TGTGCCAGCAGCTTAAGTTTTAGGACTAGCGGGATGTACAATGAGCAGTTCTTC,TRBD2,18,TRBV11-2,NA,TRBJ2-1
CASSPVTGFSGNTIYF,TGTGCCAGCAGCCCGGTGACAGGTTTCTCTGGAAACACCATATATTTT,NA,16,TRBV7-9,NA,TRBJ1-3
CASSIGEGYTF,TGTGCCAGTAGTATTGGTGAAGGCTACACCTTC,NA,11,TRBV19,NA,TRBJ1-2
CASSPEGNGQPQHF,TGTGCCAGCAGCCCGGAGGGTAACGGACAGCCCCAGCATTTT,NA,14,TRBV7-6,NA,TRBJ1-5
CASSLTGTSGQSSYNEQFF,TGTGCCAGCAGCTTAACCGGGACTAGCGGCCAAAGCTCCTACAATGAGCAGTTCTTC,TRBD2,19,TRBV7-9,NA,TRBJ2-1
CASSTFGTGEVRAFF,TGTGCCAGTAGTACCTTTGGGACAGGGGAGGTGAGAGCTTTCTTT,TRBD1,15,TRBV19,NA,TRBJ1-1
CASSLTSSYNEQFF,TGTGCCAGCAGTTTAACTTCCTCCTACAATGAGCAGTTCTTC,NA,14,TRBV28,NA,TRBJ2-1
CASTGSGSPREELFF,TGTGCCAGCACTGGTAGCGGGTCACCCCGAGAGGAGCTGTTTTTT,TRBD2,15,TRBV9,few,TRBJ2-2
CASSPSSGDSYNEQFF,TGTGCCAGCAGCCCTTCTAGCGGGGATTCCTACAATGAGCAGTTCTTC,TRBD2,16,TRBV7-6,NA,TRBJ2-1
CASSQRQPSNEKLFF,TGCGCCAGCAGCCAACGACAGCCTTCTAATGAAAAACTGTTTTTT,NA,15,TRBV4-1,NA,TRBJ1-4
CASSPDRGAVDEQFF,TGTGCCAGCAGCCCGGACAGGGGGGCCGTAGATGAGCAGTTCTTC,TRBD1,15,TRBV11-2,NA,TRBJ2-1
CASSLPDRGNTEAFF,TGTGCCAGCAGCTTACCGGACAGGGGGAACACTGAAGCTTTCTTT,TRBD1,15,TRBV11-2,NA,TRBJ1-1
CATSAPWENEQFF,TGTGCCACCAGCGCCCCTTGGGAGAATGAGCAGTTCTTC,NA,13,TRBV15,NA,TRBJ2-1
CASSEGLTAYEQYF,TGTGCCAGCAGTGAAGGTCTCACAGCCTACGAGCAGTACTTC,NA,14,TRBV6-1,NA,TRBJ2-7
CSSSLSLGNTEAFF,TGCAGCTCGTCCCTCAGCCTTGGGAACACTGAAGCTTTCTTT,NA,14,TRBV29-1,NA,TRBJ1-1
CASSKTGGSKQYF,TGTGCCAGTAGTAAGACAGGGGGCTCCAAGCAGTACTTC,TRBD1,13,TRBV19,NA,TRBJ2-7
CASSLDRTAGLAVGEQFF,TGCGCCAGCAGCTTGGATCGTACGGCGGGACTAGCAGTAGGTGAGCAGTTCTTC,TRBD2,18,TRBV5-1,once,TRBJ2-1
CASSPIAPVNTGELFF,TGTGCCAGCAGTCCCATAGCACCTGTGAACACCGGGGAGCTGTTTTTT,NA,16,TRBV28,once,TRBJ2-2
CASTIILGTSVDEQFF,TGTGCCAGCACGATAATCTTAGGGACTAGCGTTGATGAGCAGTTCTTC,TRBD2,16,TRBV27,NA,TRBJ2-1
CASSFSGAPNNEQFF,TGTGCCAGCAGCTTTTCGGGGGCACCTAACAATGAGCAGTTCTTC,NA,15,TRBV7-9,NA,TRBJ2-1